This entry lists 27 T cell receptor beta chains sequenced from one sample in a study of response to subunit inactivated influenza vaccine. TCRdb called the RT-PCR reads again in MiXCR, with one record for every CDR3 protein. This table holds hundreds of thousands of distinct CDR3 sequences, less than 20% found once. The sequencing used PBMCs from blood, collected roughly 12 days after vaccination. The receptors were gathered from a man aged 45-60 years who received an inactivated influenza vaccine.

The gene calls are TRBV7-9 and TRBJ2-3, with D possibly called TRBD1 or TRBD2 (5 bases each). The ends were cut back, 0 bases at V and 4 bases at J, with 11 bases in the middle. This CDR3 has 15 amino acids. CDR1 is SEHNR, CDR2 FQNEAQ, per germline (reference sequence). CDR3 region: CASSLASGPPDTQYF. CDR3 nucleotide sequence: TGTGCCAGCAGCTTAGCATCGGGACCCCCAGATACGCAGTATTTT.

V is TRBV12-3 or TRBV12-4 and J is TRBJ1-1, with D maybe TRBD1 (6 bases). V lost 6 bases and J lost 0, with 14 bases in between. CDR3 length: 15 residues. The CDR3 here is CASRWTAAMNTEAFF. The CDR3, as DNA: TGTGCCAGCAGGTGGACAGCCGCCATGAACACTGAAGCTTTCTTT.

This clonotype was detected only a few times. The CDR3 here is CASSLWFSPGETQYF. The CDR3 nucleotides are TGTGCCAGCAGCTTATGGTTCTCCCCAGGAGAGACCCAGTACTTC. The chain carries TRBV11-2 and TRBJ2-5; unclear D gene. Per the germline V gene, CDR1 is SGHAT and CDR2 is FQNNGV. The CDR3 runs to 15 residues. V dropped 2 bases and J dropped 4 bases, with 14 bases sitting between them. Drawing the rest from reference TRBV11-2 and TRBJ2-5, the complete variable domain is EAGVAQSPRYKIIEKRQSVAFWCNPISGHATLYWYQQILGQGPKLLIQFQNNGVVDDSQLPKDRFSAERLKGVDSTLKIQPAKLEDSAVYLCASSLWFSPGETQYFGPGTRLLVL.

V and J are TRBV6-1 and TRBJ2-7, with TRBD1 matching over 8 bases. CDR3 length equals 13 residues. V lost 5 bases to trimming and J lost 7 bases; unmatched junction nucleotides: 7. The germline V gene has CDR1 MNHNS and CDR2 SASEGT. CDR3 residues: CASSTTGTGEQYF. CDR3 in DNA: TGTGCCAGCAGTACCACCGGGACAGGAGAGCAGTACTTC.

There are a few counts of this clonotype. CDR3 loop: CASSPPLREGLAKNIQYF. The CDR3 nucleotides are TGTGCCAGCTCACCACCACTTCGCGAAGGGCTAGCCAAAAACATTCAGTACTTC. The chain employs TRBV18 and TRBJ2-4; D not resolved. CDR3 length equals 18 residues. Looked up from germline, CDR1 is KGHSH and CDR2 is LQKENI. With 0 bases removed from V and 0 bases from J, the gap between germline ends came to 15 bases.

This clonotype appeared once. In DNA, the CDR3 is TGTGCCAGCAGCCTCCGACAGGGGAGAGGGTACGAGCAGTACTTC. Residues: CASSLRQGRGYEQYF. This rearrangement joins TRBV7-2 to TRBJ2-7; 8 nucleotides match TRBD1. The germline V gene has CDR1 SGHTA and CDR2 FQGNSA. CDR3 size: 15 residues. V shed 5 bases and J 4 bases; nucleotides not matched to a gene: 10.

J is TRBJ1-1 and V is TRBV4-3, with 8 bases aligning to TRBD1. The V gene end was trimmed by 4 bases and the J gene end by 1 base; junction bases not matched to a gene: 5. Germline CDR1 LGHNA, CDR2 YSLEER. The CDR3 spans 15 residues. The CDR3 loop reads CASSRDGTGNTEAFF. CDR3 nucleotides: TGCGCCAGCAGCCGCGACGGGACAGGGAACACTGAAGCTTTCTTT.

The chain links TRBV11-2 to TRBJ2-1, with 9 bases fitting TRBD2. The CDR3 sequence is 17 residues long. Germline V gene sequence: CDR1 SGHAT, CDR2 FQNNGV. V lost 0 bases, J lost 4 bases, and 7 bases stayed unmatched. The CDR3, as DNA: TGTGCCAGCAGCTTAGACAGGTTAACTAGCGGGTACAATGAGCAGTTCTTC. Protein product: CASSLDRLTSGYNEQFF.

This clonotype was detected a few times. The rearrangement links TRBV4-2 to TRBJ1-2; 10 bases agree with TRBD1. The V segment lost 4 bases and the J segment 1 base; nucleotides outside the gene matches: 15. Germline-derived CDR1 and CDR2 are LGHNA and YNFKEQ. This CDR3 spans 19 amino acids. This CDR3 is CASSRRATGTGVGNYGYTF. In DNA form, the CDR3 reads TGTGCCAGCAGCCGAAGAGCTACCGGGACAGGGGTGGGTAACTATGGCTACACCTTC.

The chain uses TRBV12-3 or TRBV12-4 and TRBJ1-1, with 10 bases matching TRBD1. This CDR3 has 15 residues. Unmatched junction bases numbered 6, after V lost 6 bases and J lost 2 bases. CDR3 coding DNA: TGTGCCAGCAGCCCGACAGGGGGCTTCAACACTGAAGCTTTCTTT. It specifies CASSPTGGFNTEAFF.

The rearrangement links TRBV6-5 to TRBJ1-2, with D hard to call. The CDR3 loop spans 16 amino acids. Looked up from germline, CDR1 is MNHEY and CDR2 is SVGAGI. V was clipped by 0 bases and J by 4 bases, with 15 bases between them. The CDR3 spells CASSYSRQLYPYGYTF. The DNA for the CDR3 is TGTGCCAGCAGTTACTCGAGGCAGCTTTATCCCTATGGCTACACCTTC.

This clonotype was counted between two and nine times. V is TRBV11-2 and J is TRBJ2-7, with TRBD2 matching over 8 bases. V dropped 4 bases and J dropped 3; count of bases not matched to a gene: 2. Germline CDR1 SGHAT, CDR2 FQNNGV. The CDR3 covers 13 residues. CDR3 coding DNA: TGTGCCAGCAGCTGGAGCGGGAGCTACGAGCAGTACTTC. Translated, it gives CASSWSGSYEQYF.

V gene TRBV29-1 combines with J gene TRBJ1-2, with D perhaps matching TRBD1 (6 bases). The germline V gene encodes CDR1 SQVTM and CDR2 ANQGSEA. The V end was cut by 6 bases, the J end by 8 bases, with 13 bases between. This CDR3 has 11 residues. The CDR3 loop reads CSVDRFRGYTF. The DNA of the CDR3 is TGCAGCGTCGACAGGTTCCGCGGCTACACCTTC.

The genes are TRBV3-1 and TRBJ2-3; tentative D call: TRBD2 (7 bases). CDR1 is LGHDT and CDR2 is YNNKEL in the germline V gene (reference sequence). The CDR3 consists of 16 residues. V was trimmed by 4 bases and J by 4 bases, leaving 18 bases between them. CDR3 bases: TGTGCCAGCAGCCCCCCTTGGGGGCGGGAGTCAGATACGCAGTATTTT. This gives the protein CASSPPWGRESDTQYF.

This clonotype was counted a few times. J is TRBJ2-1 and V is TRBV6-1; 11 nucleotides agree with TRBD2. V gave up 7 bases and J gave up 7 bases; unmatched junction bases: 9. The CDR3 is made up of 15 amino acids. CDR1 and CDR2 (germline): MNHNS, SASEGT. This CDR3 reads CASNLAGGPENEQFF. The CDR3 coding sequence is TGTGCCAGCAACTTAGCGGGAGGGCCGGAAAATGAGCAGTTCTTC.

V is TRBV7-9 and J is TRBJ1-3, with a weak D call TRBD1 (5 bases). Trimming left V 5 bases short and J 7 bases short, with 9 bases between. CDR1 is SEHNR and CDR2 is FQNEAQ in the germline V gene (reference sequence). The length of the CDR3 is 12 residues. The CDR3 nucleotides read TGTGCCAGCAGCAAAGGACACAACACCATATATTTT. This encodes CASSKGHNTIYF. Filled out from reference TRBV7-9 and TRBJ1-3, the complete variable domain reads DTGVSQNPRHKITKRGQNVTFRCDPISEHNRLYWYRQTLGQGPEFLTYFQNEAQLEKSRLLSDRFSAERPKGSFSTLEIQRTEQGDSAMYLCASSKGHNTIYFGEGSWLTVV.

This clonotype appeared a few times. The gene calls are TRBV4-1 and TRBJ2-7; TRBD1 matches 8 bases. V dropped 4 bases and J dropped 5; count of bases not matched to a gene: 10. CDR1 and CDR2 from the germline V gene are MGHRA and YSYEKL. CDR3 size: 15 residues. The CDR3 protein is CASSRLLGQADEQYF. CDR3 sequence (DNA): TGCGCCAGCAGCCGTCTCCTGGGACAGGCCGACGAGCAGTACTTC.

The table lists this clonotype with a few counts. The chain carries TRBV5-1 and TRBJ2-5; 9 nucleotides match TRBD1. Unmatched junction bases numbered 7, after V lost 4 bases and J lost 3 bases. Germline-derived CDR1 and CDR2 are SGHRS and YFSETQ. CDR3 size: 15 residues. The CDR3 DNA is TGCGCCAGCAGCCCCGGGGACAGGGATAAAGAGACCCAGTACTTC. Translation gives CASSPGDRDKETQYF.

V and J are TRBV24-1 and TRBJ2-3, with unresolved D. The length of the CDR3 is 15 residues. Trimming pared 0 bases from V and 6 bases from J, leaving 12 bases between. The germline CDR1 and CDR2 sequences are KGHDR and SFDVKD. CDR3 bases: TGTGCCACCAGTGATTTGTCGGGTTTCGAGGATACGCAGTATTTT. Translated, it gives CATSDLSGFEDTQYF.

This clonotype turned up a few times. The V gene is TRBV6-1, the J gene TRBJ1-6; no clear D gene. Germline loops: CDR1 MNHNS, CDR2 SASEGT. Trimming removed 2 bases at V and 7 bases at J, with 12 bases between. This CDR3 is built from 15 residues. Here the CDR3 DNA reads TGTGCCAGCAGTGAATCGTGGGGAAGCAATTCACCCCTCCACTTT. Its translation is CASSESWGSNSPLHF.

The chain is built from TRBV1 and TRBJ1-1. TRBV1 is marked as a pseudogene. This CDR3 contains 16 residues. The CDR3 is CASSLDRRLMNTEAFF. The CDR3 region has the DNA TGCGCCAGCAGCCTAGACAGACGGCTCATGAACACTGAAGCTTTCTTT.

This clonotype was recorded a few times. The chain is built from TRBV15 and TRBJ2-7; D is perhaps TRBD2 (7 bases). Germline CDR1 and CDR2: LNHNV and YYDKDF (reference sequence). Trimming left V 0 bases short and J 2 bases short, with 11 bases between. The CDR3 runs 15 residues. CDR3 in DNA: TGTGCCACCAGCAGAGAAGGGAGGGGGGCCTACGAGCAGTACTTC. Protein: CATSREGRGAYEQYF.

About this clonotype itself: It may be a read error: a sequence one base away is much more abundant. The chain is built from TRBV5-1 and TRBJ2-3; D is undetermined. This CDR3 spans 15 amino acids. In germline, CDR1 is SGHRS, CDR2 YFSETQ. DNA for the CDR3: TGCGCCGGCAGCTCCCGGACGCCCCACGCAGATACGCAGTATTTT. Its protein product is CAGSSRTPHADTQYF.

This clonotype has more than one count but fewer than ten. An end of the junction differs from the germline gene, which may be a read error. This rearrangement joins TRBV5-1 to TRBJ2-3; D is possibly TRBD2 (6 bases). The CDR3 runs to 13 residues. Germline-derived CDR1 and CDR2 are SGHRS and YFSETQ. As DNA, the CDR3 is TGTGCCAGCCGGGACTCCTACACAGATACGCAGTATTTT. As protein: CASRDSYTDTQYF.

This clonotype was found a few times. CDR3 residues: CASSGQGSDTQYF. The CDR3 nucleotides read TGCGCCAGCAGCGGACAGGGGTCAGATACGCAGTATTTT. The chain couples TRBV5-1 to TRBJ2-3, with 9 bases matching TRBD1. J was trimmed by 4 bases and V by 4 bases; bases with no gene match: 1. Germline V gives CDR1 SGHRS, CDR2 YFSETQ. The CDR3 sequence is 13 residues long.

The chain employs TRBV25-1 and TRBJ2-5; D is unresolved. Trimming pared 10 bases from V and 5 bases from J, leaving 8 bases between. This CDR3 is built from 10 residues. The germline V gene encodes CDR1 MGHDK and CDR2 SYGVNS. Written as DNA, the CDR3 is TGTGCCACCCGAAGGGAGACCCAGTACTTC. Residues: CATRRETQYF.

There are a few counts of this clonotype. This CDR3 reads CASSLGLGGLYEQYF. The CDR3 DNA reads TGTGCCAGCAGCTTAGGTCTCGGGGGGCTGTACGAGCAGTACTTC. The chain links TRBV7-9 to TRBJ2-7; tentatively, D is TRBD2 (7 bases). The CDR3 totals 15 residues. V was shortened by 1 base and J by 4 bases, with 14 bases between the two germline ends. CDR1 and CDR2 (germline): SEHNR, FQNEAQ (reference sequence).